This T cell receptor beta chain was recovered during a study of shared clonotypes between healthy human individuals. General study findings and limits: Limitation of the genetic and exposure-history diversity represented came from the few donors. Rarefaction indicated that sorted-subset sequencing remained incomplete although depth was large.

About this clone itself: Its antigen remains unidentified.

Germline CDR1 is LGHNA and CDR2 is YNFKEQ. Trimming shortened V by 0 bases and J by 7 bases, and 12 bases separated the two germline ends. The CDR3 covers 14 residues. Samples underwent the assay at deep level. Per the authors' pipeline: Filtering differed for immunoSEQ, which gave only junction sequences without quality scores. Libraries were prepared by immunoSEQ multiplex PCR; TCRdb keeps only in-frame clonotypes and omits some of them. V and J calls and clone size are copied from that table; D and trimming were computed from the DNA. This sample yields some 2,000,000 clones, of which about 95% are seen a single time; roughly 1% belongs to the top ten. CD45RO negativity and positive selection for CCR7 defined naive CD8 cells, a population that excluded terminally differentiated effector memory CD45RA+ cells.

This chain connects TRBV4-2 to TRBJ1-1; TRBD1 might be the D (5 bases). This sequence was found in a man in his late teens or twenties in good health. Sample: naive CD8+ T cells sorted from blood. The CDR3 sequence: CASSQDGGGGEAFF. In DNA, the CDR3 is TGTGCCAGCAGCCAAGATGGGGGTGGGGGTGAAGCTTTCTTT.